One and the same sample provided the 9 T cell receptor beta chains below, sequenced in a study of molecular identifiers for immune sequencing clone quantification. TCRdb called the PCR reads again in MiXCR, with one record for every CDR3 protein. This table has more than 450,000 distinct CDR3 sequences, 20% to 25% appearing once. The sample consisted of naive CD8+ T cells from blood, with Jurkat cell RNA spiked in. Subset reported: FACS-sorted CD8+CD4-CCR7+CD45RA+ naive T cells. These receptors all come from a human donor in good health. Some libraries in this study had Jurkat cell RNA spiked in.

This clonotype was detected a few times. J is TRBJ2-5 and V is TRBV5-4, with 12 bases that match TRBD2. Looked up from germline, CDR1 is SGHNT and CDR2 is YYREEE (reference sequence). The CDR3 contains 17 residues. The J segment lost 3 bases and the V segment lost 5 bases, leaving 11 bases of the junction unmatched. CDR3 sequence (DNA): TGTGCCAGCAGGTCCATTGAACTAGCGGGGGGAAAAGAGACCCAGTACTTC. It translates to CASRSIELAGGKETQYF.

This clonotype has more than one count but fewer than ten. V and J are TRBV15 and TRBJ2-7, with D unclear. V was pared by 0 bases and J by 1 base, with 10 bases between. This CDR3 comprises 15 residues. Per the germline V gene, CDR1 is LNHNV and CDR2 is YYDKDF (reference sequence). CDR3 coding DNA: TGTGCCACCAGCAGAGATTCACCTTGGTCCTACGAGCAGTACTTC. It specifies CATSRDSPWSYEQYF. Full variable domain (rest looked up from reference TRBV15 and TRBJ2-7): DAMVIQNPRYQVTQFGKPVTLSCSQTLNHNVMYWYQQKSSQAPKLLFHYYDKDFNNEADTPDNFQSRRPNTSFCFLDIRSPGLGDTAMYLCATSRDSPWSYEQYFGPGTRLTVT.

The sample holds a few counts of this clonotype. This chain uses TRBV4-2 with TRBJ2-3; the match to TRBD2 covers 9 bases. V trimming: 7 bases; J trimming: 4 bases; junction bases outside the gene matches: 9. The V gene's germline CDR1 is LGHNA and CDR2 YNFKEQ. This CDR3 contains 15 residues. The DNA for the CDR3 is TGTGCCAGCACGCCAATAGCGGGAGTGCCAGATACGCAGTATTTT. Translated: CASTPIAGVPDTQYF.

The rearrangement uses TRBV9 and TRBJ2-7, with D possibly called TRBD1 or TRBD2 (5 bases each). V lost 3 bases and J 5 bases, leaving 6 bases between the germline ends. This CDR3 is 11 amino acids long. Germline V gene lookup returns CDR1 SGDLS and CDR2 YYNGEE. CDR3 sequence: CASSGGDEQYF. DNA for the CDR3: TGTGCCAGCAGCGGAGGGGACGAGCAGTACTTC.

This CDR3 reads CASSLIPQNTGELFF. The DNA for the CDR3 is TGTGCCAGCAGTTTAATCCCCCAGAACACCGGGGAGCTGTTTTTT. The chain links TRBV27 to TRBJ2-2, with D unclear. Germline V gene sequence: CDR1 MNHEY, CDR2 SMNVEV (reference sequence). V lost 2 bases and J lost 1, with 8 bases in between. This CDR3 has 15 amino acids.

In this sample, this clonotype turned up many times. The chain combines TRBV5-4 with TRBJ2-7; D is perhaps TRBD1 or TRBD2 (6 bases each). V was cut by 3 bases and J by 0 bases, with 16 bases left in between. The CDR3 is 16 amino acids. Germline V lookup: CDR1 SGHNT, CDR2 YYREEE (reference sequence). CDR3 sequence (DNA): TGTGCCAGCAGCTACTGGAGGGCAGGGGACTCCTACGAGCAGTACTTC. This codes for CASSYWRAGDSYEQYF. Full variable domain (outside the CDR3, taken from reference TRBV5-4 and TRBJ2-7): ETGVTQSPTHLIKTRGQQVTLRCSSQSGHNTVSWYQQALGQGPQFIFQYYREEENGRGNFPPRFSGLQFPNYSSELNVNALELDDSALYLCASSYWRAGDSYEQYFGPGTRLTVT.

To note about this clonotype: A single base separates this from a much larger clone, so it may be a read error. This chain joins TRBV9 and TRBJ1-5; possible D gene TRBD1, 5 bases. CDR1 and CDR2 from the germline V gene are SGDLS and YYNGEE. This CDR3 has 14 amino acids. This CDR3 is CASSVGDSNRPQHF. The CDR3 DNA is TGTGCCAGCAGCGTAGGCGACAGCAATCGGCCCCAGCATTTT.

This clonotype was seen once. Since no conserved phenylalanine or tryptophan closes the CDR3, a read error is the likely cause. The DNA is left out, because the CDR3 cannot be placed on it with certainty; the CDR3 is given as TCRdb lists it. CDR3 protein: CASTTYKGRFRREQYL. The rearrangement links TRBV21-1 to TRBJ2-7; the listed D gene, TRBD1, was not tested against the DNA. TRBV21-1 is a pseudogene segment. The CDR3 has 16 amino acids, counting both end residues.

This clonotype turned up a few times. The rearrangement joins TRBV19 to TRBJ2-7; no clear D gene. The V gene lost 1 base and the J gene lost 3 bases, with 13 bases spanning the gap. Germline V lookup: CDR1 LNHDA, CDR2 SQIVND (reference sequence). CDR3 length equals 15 residues. The CDR3 DNA follows: TGTGCCAGTAGTATAGGCGCGGATCCCCTCTACGAGCAGTACTTC. It specifies CASSIGADPLYEQYF.